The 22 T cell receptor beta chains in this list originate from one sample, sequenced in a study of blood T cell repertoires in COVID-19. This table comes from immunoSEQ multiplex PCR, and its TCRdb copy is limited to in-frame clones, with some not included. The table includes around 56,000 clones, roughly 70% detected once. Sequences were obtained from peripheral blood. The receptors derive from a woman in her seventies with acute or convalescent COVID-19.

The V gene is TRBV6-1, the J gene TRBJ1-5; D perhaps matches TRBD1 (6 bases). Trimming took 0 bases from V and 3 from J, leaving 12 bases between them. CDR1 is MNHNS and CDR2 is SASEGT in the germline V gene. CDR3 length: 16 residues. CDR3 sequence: CASSEARRQANQPQHF. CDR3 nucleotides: TGTGCCAGCAGTGAAGCTCGGCGACAGGCCAATCAGCCCCAGCATTTT.

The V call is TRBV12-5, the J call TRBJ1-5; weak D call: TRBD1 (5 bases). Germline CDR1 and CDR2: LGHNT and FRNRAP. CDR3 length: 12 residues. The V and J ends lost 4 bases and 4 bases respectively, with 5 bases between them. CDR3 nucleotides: TGTGCTAGTGGTTCAGGGAATCAGCCCCAGCATTTT. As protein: CASGSGNQPQHF.

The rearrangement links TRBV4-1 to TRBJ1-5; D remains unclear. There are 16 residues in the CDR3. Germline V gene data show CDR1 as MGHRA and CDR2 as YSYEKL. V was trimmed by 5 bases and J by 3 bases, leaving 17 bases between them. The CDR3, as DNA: TGCGCCAGCAGCTTCCGTCTAGAAGGAAACAATCAGCCCCAGCATTTT. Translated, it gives CASSFRLEGNNQPQHF.

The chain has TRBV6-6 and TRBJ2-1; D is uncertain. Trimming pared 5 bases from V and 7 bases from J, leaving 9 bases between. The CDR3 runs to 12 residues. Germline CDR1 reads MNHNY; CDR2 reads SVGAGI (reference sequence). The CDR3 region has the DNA TGTGCCAGCAGTATCGCGTCGAATGAGCAGTTCTTC. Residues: CASSIASNEQFF.

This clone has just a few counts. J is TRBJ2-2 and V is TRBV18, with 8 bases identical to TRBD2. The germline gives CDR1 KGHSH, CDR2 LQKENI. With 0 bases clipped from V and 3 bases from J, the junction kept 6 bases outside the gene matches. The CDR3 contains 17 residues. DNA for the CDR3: TGTGCCAGCTCACCACCATCGGGACTAGGGGACACCGGGGAGCTGTTTTTT. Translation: CASSPPSGLGDTGELFF.

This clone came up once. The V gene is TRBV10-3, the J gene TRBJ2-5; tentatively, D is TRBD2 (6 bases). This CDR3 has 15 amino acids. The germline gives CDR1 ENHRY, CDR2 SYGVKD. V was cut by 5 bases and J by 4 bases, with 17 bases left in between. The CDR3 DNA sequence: TGTGCCATCAGTCCAGCGACAGTGCGGGGAGAGACCCAGTACTTC. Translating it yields CAISPATVRGETQYF.

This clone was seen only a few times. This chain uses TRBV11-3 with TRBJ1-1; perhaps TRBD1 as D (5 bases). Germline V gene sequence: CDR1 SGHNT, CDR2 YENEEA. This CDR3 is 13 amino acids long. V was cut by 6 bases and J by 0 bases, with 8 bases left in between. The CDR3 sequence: CASSWGVNTEAFF. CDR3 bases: TGTGCCAGCAGTTGGGGGGTGAACACTGAAGCTTTCTTT.

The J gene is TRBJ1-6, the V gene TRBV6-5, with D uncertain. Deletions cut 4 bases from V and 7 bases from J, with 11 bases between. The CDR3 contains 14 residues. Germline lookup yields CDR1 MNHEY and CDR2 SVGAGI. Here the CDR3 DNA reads TGTGCCAGCAGTTTTAACCTGAGGAATTCACCCCTCCACTTT. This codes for CASSFNLRNSPLHF.

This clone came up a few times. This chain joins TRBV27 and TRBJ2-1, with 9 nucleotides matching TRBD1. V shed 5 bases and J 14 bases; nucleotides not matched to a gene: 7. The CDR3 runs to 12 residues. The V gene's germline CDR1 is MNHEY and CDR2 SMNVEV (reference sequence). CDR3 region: CASSPGTGKEFF. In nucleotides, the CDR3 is TGTGCCAGCAGTCCCGGGACAGGGAAGGAGTTCTTC.

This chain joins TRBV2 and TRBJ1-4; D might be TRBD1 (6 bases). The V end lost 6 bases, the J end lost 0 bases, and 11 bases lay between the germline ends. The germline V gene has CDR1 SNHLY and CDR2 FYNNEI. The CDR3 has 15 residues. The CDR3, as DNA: TGTGCCAGCAGCCGGGACACCACAACTAATGAAAAACTGTTTTTT. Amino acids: CASSRDTTTNEKLFF.

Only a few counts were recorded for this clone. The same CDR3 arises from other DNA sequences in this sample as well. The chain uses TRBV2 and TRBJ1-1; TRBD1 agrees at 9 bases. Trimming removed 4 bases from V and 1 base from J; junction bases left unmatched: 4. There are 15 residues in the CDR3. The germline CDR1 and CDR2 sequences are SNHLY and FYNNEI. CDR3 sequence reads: CASSGGQGTNTEAFF. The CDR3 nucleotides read TGTGCCAGCAGTGGAGGACAGGGGACGAACACTGAAGCTTTCTTT.

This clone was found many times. This chain's CDR3 is CASSQKGATEAFF. The CDR3 coding sequence is TGTGCCAGCAGCCAGAAGGGGGCCACTGAAGCTTTCTTT. The J gene is TRBJ1-1, the V gene TRBV3-1 (or the pseudogene TRBV3-2), with 7 nucleotides matching TRBD1. The V and J ends lost 3 bases and 4 bases, in that order; junction bases with no gene match: 2. Germline CDR1 LGHDT, CDR2 YNNKEL (reference sequence). CDR3 length equals 13 residues.

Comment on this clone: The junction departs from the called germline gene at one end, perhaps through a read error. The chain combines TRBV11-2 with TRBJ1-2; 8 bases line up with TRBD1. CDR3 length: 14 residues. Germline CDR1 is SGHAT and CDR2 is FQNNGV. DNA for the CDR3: TGTGCCAGCAGCCCGAGGACAGGGAGCCCGGCAAGCGCCTTC. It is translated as CASSPRTGSPASAF.

The CDR3 spells CSASPRSNTGELFF. CDR3 DNA: TGCAGTGCTAGTCCCAGGTCCAACACCGGGGAGCTGTTTTTT. The V and J genes are TRBV20-1 and TRBJ2-2; D is ambiguous. V was cut by 3 bases and J by 2 bases, with 10 bases left in between. The germline CDR1 and CDR2 sequences are DFQATT and SNEGSKA (reference sequence). This CDR3 contains 14 residues.

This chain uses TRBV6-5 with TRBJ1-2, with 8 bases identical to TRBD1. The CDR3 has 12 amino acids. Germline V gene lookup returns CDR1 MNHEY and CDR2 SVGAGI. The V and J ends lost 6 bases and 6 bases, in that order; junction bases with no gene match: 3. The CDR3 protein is CASRNRGNGYTF. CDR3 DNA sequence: TGTGCCAGCAGAAACAGGGGGAATGGCTACACCTTC.

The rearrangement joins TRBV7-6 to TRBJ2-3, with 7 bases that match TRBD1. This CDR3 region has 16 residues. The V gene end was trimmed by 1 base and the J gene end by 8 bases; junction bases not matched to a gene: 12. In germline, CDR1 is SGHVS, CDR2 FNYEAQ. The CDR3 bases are TGTGCCAGCAGCTTAGGTTTACAGGGGCCTCAGGGTACGCAGTATTTT. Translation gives CASSLGLQGPQGTQYF.

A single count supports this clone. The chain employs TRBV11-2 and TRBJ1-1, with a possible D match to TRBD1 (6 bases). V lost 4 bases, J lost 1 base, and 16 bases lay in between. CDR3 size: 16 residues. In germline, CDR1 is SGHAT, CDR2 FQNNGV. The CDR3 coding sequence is TGTGCCAGCAGCTCCAGGACAGTGGCTAAGAACACTGAAGCTTTCTTT. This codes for CASSSRTVAKNTEAFF.

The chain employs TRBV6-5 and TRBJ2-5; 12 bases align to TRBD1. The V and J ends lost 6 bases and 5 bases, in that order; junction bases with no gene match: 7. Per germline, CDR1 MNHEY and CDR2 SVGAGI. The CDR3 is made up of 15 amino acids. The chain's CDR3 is CASRKGQGAGETQYF. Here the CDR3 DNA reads TGTGCCAGCAGGAAGGGACAGGGGGCGGGGGAGACCCAGTACTTC.

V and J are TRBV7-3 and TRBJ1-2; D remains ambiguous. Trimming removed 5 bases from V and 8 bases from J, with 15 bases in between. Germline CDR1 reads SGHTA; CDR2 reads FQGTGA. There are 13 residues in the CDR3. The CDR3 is CASSPSRGWGYTF. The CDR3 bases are TGTGCCAGCAGCCCCTCGAGAGGGTGGGGCTACACCTTC.

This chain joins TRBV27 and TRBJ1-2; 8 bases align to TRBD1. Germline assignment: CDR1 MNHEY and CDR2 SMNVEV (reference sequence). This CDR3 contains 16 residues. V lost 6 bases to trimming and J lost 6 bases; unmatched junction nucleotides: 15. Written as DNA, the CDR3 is TGTGCCAGCAGGAAAGGGACAGGAGCGGGGTGGAATGGCTACACCTTC. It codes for CASRKGTGAGWNGYTF.

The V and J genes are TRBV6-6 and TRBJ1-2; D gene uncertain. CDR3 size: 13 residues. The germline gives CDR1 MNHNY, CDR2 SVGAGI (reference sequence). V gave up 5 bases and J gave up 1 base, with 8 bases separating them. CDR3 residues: CASSTTLNYGYTF. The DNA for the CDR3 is TGTGCCAGCAGTACCACTCTTAACTATGGCTACACCTTC.

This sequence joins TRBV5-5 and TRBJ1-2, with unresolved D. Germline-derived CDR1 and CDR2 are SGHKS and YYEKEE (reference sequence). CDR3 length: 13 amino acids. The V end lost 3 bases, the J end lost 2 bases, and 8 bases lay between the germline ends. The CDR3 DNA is TGTGCCAGCAGCTCAGATTTAAACTATGGCTACACCTTC. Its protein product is CASSSDLNYGYTF. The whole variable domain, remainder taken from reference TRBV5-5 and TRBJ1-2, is DAGVTQSPTHLIKTRGQQVTLRCSPISGHKSVSWYQQVLGQGPQFIFQYYEKEERGRGNFPDRFSARQFPNYSSELNVNALLLGDSALYLCASSSDLNYGYTFGSGTRLTVV.